These 18 T cell receptor beta chains share one sample of origin, sequenced in a study of PD-1 blockade in classical Hodgkin lymphoma. Following autologous stem cell transplantation, relapse occurred in every patient, and exposure to brentuximab vedotin varied. TCRdb's table, derived via immunoSEQ multiplex PCR, lists solely in-frame clones and lacks some. The sample carries approximately 41,000 clones, roughly 78% recorded once. The sample consisted of peripheral blood mononuclear cells (PBMCs), taken at baseline. All receptors derive from a human donor with classical Hodgkin lymphoma.

Concerning this clone: At one end the junction does not follow the germline gene, possibly because of a read error. The same CDR3 also results from other DNA sequences found in this sample. This chain joins TRBV6-1 and TRBJ1-5; no definite D call. In germline, CDR1 is MNHNS, CDR2 SASEGT. The CDR3 contains 13 residues. The CDR3 sequence is CASSTARDQPQHF. The DNA of the CDR3 is TGTGCCAGCTCAACGGCGCGGGATCAACCCCAGCATTTT.

CDR3 DNA sequence: TGTGCCAGCTCAGCAGGGACGGATCAGCCCCAGCATTTT. Its translation: CASSAGTDQPQHF. The chain links TRBV18 to TRBJ1-5; possibly TRBD1 for D (5 bases). CDR1 KGHSH and CDR2 LQKENI come from the germline V gene. Trimming cost V 5 bases and J 5 bases, with 10 bases left between them. The CDR3 contains 13 residues.

The chain has TRBV2 and TRBJ2-3, with TRBD2 matching 9 bases. The V and J ends lost 4 bases and 6 bases, in that order; junction bases with no gene match: 17. The CDR3 contains 18 residues. The germline CDR1 and CDR2 sequences are SNHLY and FYNNEI. The CDR3 DNA follows: TGTGCCAGCAGTGTGAGATTTCTAGCGGGGACCTCGGATGATACGCAGTATTTT. As protein: CASSVRFLAGTSDDTQYF. Full variable domain (missing parts from reference TRBV2 and TRBJ2-3): EPEVTQTPSHQVTQMGQEVILRCVPISNHLYFYWYRQILGQKVEFLVSFYNNEISEKSEIFDDQFSVERPDGSNFTLKIRSTKLEDSAMYFCASSVRFLAGTSDDTQYFGPGTRLTVL.

The V and J genes are TRBV7-6 and TRBJ2-1; maybe TRBD2 (6 bases). Between the trimmed V and J ends, which lost 1 base and 2 bases, there was a span of 9 bases. The CDR3 length is 15 residues. The germline V gene has CDR1 SGHVS and CDR2 FNYEAQ. This CDR3 reads CASSLETSPYNEQFF. CDR3 coding DNA: TGTGCCAGCAGCTTAGAGACTAGTCCCTACAATGAGCAGTTCTTC.

The chain uses TRBV11-2 and TRBJ2-7; D remains unclear. The CDR3 totals 13 residues. The V gene's germline CDR1 is SGHAT and CDR2 FQNNGV. With 3 bases removed from V and 0 bases from J, the gap between germline ends came to 6 bases. The chain's CDR3 is CASSFVSSYEQYF. In DNA form, the CDR3 reads TGTGCCAGCAGCTTTGTCAGCTCCTACGAGCAGTACTTC.

The chain has TRBV18 and TRBJ1-3; D remains unclear. Germline V gives CDR1 KGHSH, CDR2 LQKENI. Between the trimmed V and J ends, which lost 3 bases and 5 bases, there was a span of 5 bases. This CDR3 is 12 amino acids long. CDR3 sequence reads: CASSPGRNTIYF. CDR3 DNA: TGTGCCAGCTCACCGGGGAGAAACACCATATATTTT.

The rearrangement uses TRBV7-8 and TRBJ1-1; D is unclear. The germline V and J ends were trimmed by 5 bases and 5 bases, with 24 bases remaining between them. Germline V CDR1 and CDR2: SGHVS, FQNEAQ. The CDR3 runs to 17 residues. CDR3 protein: CASSHAELAGIMTEAFF. The CDR3 nucleotides are TGTGCCAGCAGCCATGCTGAGTTAGCGGGGATTATGACTGAAGCTTTCTTT.

This clone was recorded once. This sequence joins TRBV5-1 and TRBJ2-1; 11 positions match TRBD2. The CDR3 loop spans 14 amino acids. Germline V CDR1 and CDR2: SGHRS, YFSETQ. The trim removed 4 bases at V and 5 bases at J, leaving 2 bases unmatched. The CDR3 DNA follows: TGCGCCAGCAGCGCACTAGCGGGGGACAATGAGCAGTTCTTC. Its translation: CASSALAGDNEQFF.

The chain couples TRBV4-3 to TRBJ2-1, with 8 bases fitting TRBD2. The V gene's germline CDR1 is LGHNA and CDR2 YSLEER. Trimming at V came to 1 base and at J to 6 bases, leaving 11 bases not matched to a gene. The CDR3 is 17 amino acids. The CDR3 DNA is TGCGCCAGCAGCCAAGTGTTAGCGGGGACAACCCCCAATGAGCAGTTCTTC. It translates to CASSQVLAGTTPNEQFF.

The rearrangement links TRBV7-2 to TRBJ2-5, with TRBD1 matching over 9 bases. V lost 11 bases, J lost 5 bases, and 15 bases stayed unmatched. Looked up from germline, CDR1 is SGHTA and CDR2 is FQGNSA. This CDR3 has 15 amino acids. The CDR3 is CACQTGTGFHETQYF. The CDR3 nucleotides are TGTGCCTGCCAAACCGGGACAGGGTTTCACGAGACCCAGTACTTC.

This chain links TRBV5-6 with TRBJ2-3, with 7 bases matching TRBD2. Germline CDR1 SGHDT, CDR2 YYEEEE. This CDR3 has 17 residues. V dropped 1 base and J dropped 6; count of bases not matched to a gene: 14. The CDR3 spells CASSLNRAGSGWDTQYF. The CDR3 nucleotides read TGTGCCAGCAGCTTGAACCGAGCGGGGTCCGGGTGGGATACGCAGTATTTT.

The DNA of the CDR3 is TGTGCCAGCAGTTACTCAGGCTTTCCGAACACTGAAGCTTTCTTT. Its translation is CASSYSGFPNTEAFF. The chain links TRBV6-5 to TRBJ1-1; D not certain. V lost 0 bases to trimming and J lost 1 base, with 9 bases between them. This CDR3 is 15 amino acids long. Germline lookup yields CDR1 MNHEY and CDR2 SVGAGI.

The chain employs TRBV6-6 and TRBJ1-2; D uncertain. The CDR3 contains 12 residues. Trimming took off 10 bases at V and 6 bases at J, with 15 bases between the two ends. The germline V gene encodes CDR1 MNHNY and CDR2 SVGAGI (reference sequence). The CDR3 DNA is TGTGCCATTGGACGGAGGACGGATGGCTACACCTTC. This encodes CAIGRRTDGYTF.

This chain links TRBV7-3 with TRBJ2-5; maybe TRBD1 (6 bases). The V and J ends lost 3 bases and 9 bases respectively, with 14 bases between them. CDR3 length: 13 residues. Germline V lookup: CDR1 SGHTA, CDR2 FQGTGA. The CDR3 region is CASSLDSLEAQYF. CDR3 bases: TGTGCCAGCAGCTTGGACAGCCTTGAGGCCCAGTACTTC.

The rearrangement links TRBV7-7 to TRBJ1-4; D remains ambiguous. CDR1 and CDR2 (germline): SSHAT, FNYEAQ (reference sequence). Deletions cut 5 bases from V and 7 bases from J, with 11 bases between. The CDR3 runs to 13 residues. In DNA, the CDR3 is TGTGCCAGCAGCCCTGCCCCTAGTGAAAAACTGTTTTTT. Protein product: CASSPAPSEKLFF.

This sequence joins TRBV29-1 and TRBJ2-3, with D unclear. Trimming removed 6 bases at V and 0 bases at J, with 13 bases between. The V gene's germline CDR1 is SQVTM and CDR2 ANQGSEA. This CDR3 spans 14 amino acids. The CDR3 DNA reads TGCAGCGTCCAGACCGAGCCGAGCACAGATACGCAGTATTTT. Its translation is CSVQTEPSTDTQYF.

This clone was detected a few times. J is TRBJ2-3 and V is TRBV11-1; D unresolved. V was pared by 1 base and J by 3 bases, with 5 bases between. There are 13 residues in the CDR3. Germline CDR1 reads SGHAT; CDR2 reads FQDESV (reference sequence). The CDR3 nucleotides are TGTGCCAGCAGCTTAGATGGAACAGATACGCAGTATTTT. Amino acids: CASSLDGTDTQYF.

The chain couples TRBV6-5 to TRBJ1-5; D is unresolved. This CDR3 is built from 13 residues. Germline-derived CDR1 and CDR2 are MNHEY and SVGAGI. V was trimmed by 6 bases and J by 0 bases, leaving 6 bases between them. CDR3 nucleotides: TGTGCCAGCAGCCGTAATAGCAATCAGCCCCAGCATTTT. Residues: CASSRNSNQPQHF.